This note documents a single T cell receptor (beta chain) sequence. Its antigen is still unknown. Base quality data are lacking; no much larger clone is found one base away. This entry belongs to a study of T-cell reconstitution after alpha-beta-depleted transplantation in children (dated by TCRdb to 2016 to 2018). As for the study more broadly: Using TCR repertoire profiling, the study followed T-cell immune reconstitution in a quantitative way in children after TCRalphabeta/CD19-depleted allogeneic hematopoietic cell transplantation.

As encoded in the germline V gene, CDR1 is SQVTM while CDR2 is ANQGSEA. Measured from the cysteine to the phenylalanine, the CDR3 is 9 residues long. Left in the record is the CDR3 DNA by itself, 27 bases read in frame from the first base. V is cut by 3 bases and J by 16 bases, and the space between the germline ends is 10 bases. In the paper's terms, the treatment or condition label means: allogeneic hematopoietic cell transplantation with graft depleted of TCRalphabeta T cells and CD19 B cells. The children who served as transplant recipients had been given grafts of TCRalphabeta/CD19-depleted allogeneic hematopoietic cells. The library relied on PCR. The data were produced on an Illumina HiSeq 2500. TCR library preparation used molecular barcoding, with unique molecular identifiers applied to normalize quantification of the TCRbeta repertoire. Through fastp at Q25 and MiXCR, TCRdb rebuilt clones from the public reads, retaining in-frame beta chains. Each CDR3 protein appears once, grouped with its most common genes and DNA. The sample has about 590,000 distinct CDR3 sequences on record, 10% to 15% of them singletons. About 2.2% of the sample lies in the top ten.

What the research found in general, with its limitations: The apparently early recovery of alphabetaT-cell counts about two months after transplant reportedly depended on only several hundred rapidly expanded clones that came from non-depleted graft cells. Over the following months the frequencies of hyperexpanded clones went down, and after one year T-cell counts and TCRbeta diversity were mostly credited to newly produced T cells. In some patients, high TCRbeta diversity at day 60 was attributed to recipient T cells and intrathymic progenitors that had survived conditioning.

The clonotype was recovered from a male patient aged 10 to 17 who had a stem cell transplant for acute myeloid leukemia, so the T cells may come from the graft donor. Recombination linked TRBV29-1 to TRBJ2-1, with the D gene not confidently named. The sample in question was PBMCs, mostly from graft donor cells, obtained 360 days after TCRalphabeta/CD19-depleted stem cell transplant. CDR3 sequence: CSVDRSSFF. The DNA sequence follows: TGCAGCGTTGACAGGAGCTCTTTCTTC.